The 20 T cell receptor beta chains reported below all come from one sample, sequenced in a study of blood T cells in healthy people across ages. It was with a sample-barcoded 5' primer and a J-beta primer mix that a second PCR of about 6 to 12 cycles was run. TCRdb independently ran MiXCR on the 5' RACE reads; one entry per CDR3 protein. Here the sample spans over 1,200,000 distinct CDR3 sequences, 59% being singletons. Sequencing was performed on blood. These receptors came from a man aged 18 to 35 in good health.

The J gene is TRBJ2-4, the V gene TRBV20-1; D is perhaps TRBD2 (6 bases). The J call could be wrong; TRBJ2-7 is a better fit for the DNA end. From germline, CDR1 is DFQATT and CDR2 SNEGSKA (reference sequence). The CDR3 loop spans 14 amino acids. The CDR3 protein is CSAFMLARGYEQYF. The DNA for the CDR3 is TGCAGTGCTTTCATGCTAGCGAGAGGGTACGAGCAGTACTTC.

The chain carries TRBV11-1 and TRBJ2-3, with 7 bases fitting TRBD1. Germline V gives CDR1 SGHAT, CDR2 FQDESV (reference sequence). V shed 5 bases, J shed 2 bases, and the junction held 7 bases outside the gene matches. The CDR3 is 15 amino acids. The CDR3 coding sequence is TGTGCCAGCAGCGGATACAGGGGATTCACAGATACGCAGTATTTT. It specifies CASSGYRGFTDTQYF.

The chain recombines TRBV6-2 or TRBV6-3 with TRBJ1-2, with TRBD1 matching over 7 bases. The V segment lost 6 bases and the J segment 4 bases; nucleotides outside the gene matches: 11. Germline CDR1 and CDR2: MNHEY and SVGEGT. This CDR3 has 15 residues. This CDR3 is CASSPQGNWIYGYTF. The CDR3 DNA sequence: TGTGCCAGCAGCCCACAGGGGAACTGGATCTATGGCTACACCTTC.

The DNA for the CDR3 is TGTGCCAGCAGCTTAGATCAGGGGATCGGTGGCTACACCTTC. This codes for CASSLDQGIGGYTF. The genes are TRBV11-2 and TRBJ1-2; D is perhaps TRBD1 (6 bases). From germline, CDR1 is SGHAT and CDR2 FQNNGV. The CDR3 is 14 residues long. V dropped 0 bases and J dropped 7 bases, with 12 bases sitting between them.

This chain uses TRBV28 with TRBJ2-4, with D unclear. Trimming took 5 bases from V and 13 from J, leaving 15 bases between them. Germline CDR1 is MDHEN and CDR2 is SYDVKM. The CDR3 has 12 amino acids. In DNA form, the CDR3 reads TGTGCCAGCAGTCCGTTAGGGCCTGGGCAGTACTTC. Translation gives CASSPLGPGQYF.

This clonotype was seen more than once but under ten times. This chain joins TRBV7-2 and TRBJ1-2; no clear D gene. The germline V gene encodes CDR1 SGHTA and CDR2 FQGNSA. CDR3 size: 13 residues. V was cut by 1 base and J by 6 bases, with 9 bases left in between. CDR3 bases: TGTGCCAGCAGCTTAGTATTTGCTGATGGCTACACCTTC. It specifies CASSLVFADGYTF.

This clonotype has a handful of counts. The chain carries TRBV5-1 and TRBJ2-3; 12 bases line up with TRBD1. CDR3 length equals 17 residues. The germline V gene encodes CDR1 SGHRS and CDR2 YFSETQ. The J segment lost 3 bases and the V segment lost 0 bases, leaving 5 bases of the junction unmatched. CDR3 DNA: TGCGCCAGCAGCTTGGACTGGGACAGGGGGCGAACAGATACGCAGTATTTT. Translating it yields CASSLDWDRGRTDTQYF.

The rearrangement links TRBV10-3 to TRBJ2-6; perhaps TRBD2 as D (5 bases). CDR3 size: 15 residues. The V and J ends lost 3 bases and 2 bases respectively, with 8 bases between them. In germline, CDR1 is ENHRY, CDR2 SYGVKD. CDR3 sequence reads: CAISERGTGANVLTF. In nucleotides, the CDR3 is TGTGCCATCAGTGAAAGAGGGACTGGGGCCAACGTCCTGACTTTC.

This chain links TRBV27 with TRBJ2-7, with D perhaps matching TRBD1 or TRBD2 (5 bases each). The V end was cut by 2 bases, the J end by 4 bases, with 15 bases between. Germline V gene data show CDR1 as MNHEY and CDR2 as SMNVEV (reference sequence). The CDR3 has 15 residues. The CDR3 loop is CASSLEGWGPYEQYF. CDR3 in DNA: TGTGCCAGCAGTTTAGAGGGGTGGGGACCTTACGAGCAGTACTTC.

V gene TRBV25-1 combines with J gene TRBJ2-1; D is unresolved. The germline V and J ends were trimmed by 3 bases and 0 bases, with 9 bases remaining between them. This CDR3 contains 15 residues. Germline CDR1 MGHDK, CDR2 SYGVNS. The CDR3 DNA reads TGTGCCAGCAGTGACTGGGCTAGCTCCTACAATGAGCAGTTCTTC. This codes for CASSDWASSYNEQFF.

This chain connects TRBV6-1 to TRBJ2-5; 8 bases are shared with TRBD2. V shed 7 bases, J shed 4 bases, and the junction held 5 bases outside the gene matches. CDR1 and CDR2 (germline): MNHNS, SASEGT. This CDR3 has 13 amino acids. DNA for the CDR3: TGTGCCAGCACCCGGGAGGGAGGAGAGACCCAGTACTTC. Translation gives CASTREGGETQYF.

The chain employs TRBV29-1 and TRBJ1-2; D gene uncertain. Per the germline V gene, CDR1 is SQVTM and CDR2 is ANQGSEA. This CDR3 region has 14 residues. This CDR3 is CRALDGGSNYGYTF. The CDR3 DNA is TGCAGGGCCTTGGATGGTGGGTCTAACTATGGCTACACCTTC.

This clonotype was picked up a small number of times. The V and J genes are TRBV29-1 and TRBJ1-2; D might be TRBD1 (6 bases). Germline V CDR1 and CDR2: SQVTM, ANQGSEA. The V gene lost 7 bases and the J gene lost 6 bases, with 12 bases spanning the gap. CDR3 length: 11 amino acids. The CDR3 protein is CSALRDNGYTF. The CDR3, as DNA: TGCAGCGCCCTTAGGGACAATGGCTACACCTTC.

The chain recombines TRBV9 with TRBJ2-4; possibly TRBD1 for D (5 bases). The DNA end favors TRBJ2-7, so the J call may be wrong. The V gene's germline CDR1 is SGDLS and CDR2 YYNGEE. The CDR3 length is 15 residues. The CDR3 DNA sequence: TGTGCCAGCAGCGTAGGGGCTCAGGGCCACTACGAGCAGTACTTC. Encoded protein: CASSVGAQGHYEQYF.

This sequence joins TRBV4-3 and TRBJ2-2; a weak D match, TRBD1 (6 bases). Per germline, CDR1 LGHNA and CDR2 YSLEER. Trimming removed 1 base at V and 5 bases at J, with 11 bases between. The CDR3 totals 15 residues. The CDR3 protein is CASSQATGLTGELFF. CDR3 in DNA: TGCGCCAGCAGCCAAGCAACAGGGCTGACCGGGGAGCTGTTTTTT.

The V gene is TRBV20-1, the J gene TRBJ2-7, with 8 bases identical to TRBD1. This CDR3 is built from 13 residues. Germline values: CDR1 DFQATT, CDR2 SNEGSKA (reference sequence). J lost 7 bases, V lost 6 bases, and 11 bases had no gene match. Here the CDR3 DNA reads TGCAGTGCCCCTGGACAGGGCACTAGGGAGCAGTACTTC. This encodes CSAPGQGTREQYF.

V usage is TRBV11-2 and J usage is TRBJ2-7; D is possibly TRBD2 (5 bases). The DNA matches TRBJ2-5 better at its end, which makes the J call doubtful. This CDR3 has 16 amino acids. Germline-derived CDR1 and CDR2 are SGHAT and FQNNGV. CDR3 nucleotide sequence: TGTGCCAGCAGCTTAGCGGGGAGTTTGGGCCAAGAGACCCAGTACTTC. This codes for CASSLAGSLGQETQYF.

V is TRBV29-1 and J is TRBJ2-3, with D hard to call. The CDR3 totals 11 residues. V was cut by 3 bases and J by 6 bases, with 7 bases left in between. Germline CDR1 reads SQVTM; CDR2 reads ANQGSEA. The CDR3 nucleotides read TGCAGCGTTGATTTGGGGGATACGCAGTATTTT. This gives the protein CSVDLGDTQYF.

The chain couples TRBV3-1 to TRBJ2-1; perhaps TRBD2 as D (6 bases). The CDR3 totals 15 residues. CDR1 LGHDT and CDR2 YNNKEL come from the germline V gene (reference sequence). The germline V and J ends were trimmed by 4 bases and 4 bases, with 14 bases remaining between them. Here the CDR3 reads CASSPVPLAYNEQFF. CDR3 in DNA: TGTGCCAGCAGCCCAGTCCCTCTAGCGTACAATGAGCAGTTCTTC.

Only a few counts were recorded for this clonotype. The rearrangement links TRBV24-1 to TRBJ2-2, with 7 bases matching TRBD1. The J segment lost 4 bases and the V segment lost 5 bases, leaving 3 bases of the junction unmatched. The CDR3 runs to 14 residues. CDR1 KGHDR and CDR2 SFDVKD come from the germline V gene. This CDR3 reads CATSGQGRTGELFF. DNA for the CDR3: TGTGCCACCAGTGGACAGGGTCGCACCGGGGAGCTGTTTTTT.